This is a list of T cell receptor beta chains from one sample in a study of early T cells in non-severe SARS-CoV-2 infection. TCRdb re-called the 5' RACE reads through MiXCR, storing one row per CDR3 protein. Of 55,000 to 75,000 distinct CDR3 sequences detected, about 7.7% appear once; the ten largest clones hold 3% to 4%. The source material was whole blood. Receptors originate from an adult who was a healthcare worker with PCR-confirmed SARS-CoV-2 infection or an uninfected control (not recorded which). Both conserved end residues are part of each CDR3. The D gene is left open where the match is weak. Rows may omit the clone size; those that give it use once, few, many or a size class.

12,TRBV20-1,TRBJ1-1,NA,few,TGCAGTGCTCCCGGAAGTGTAACTGAAGCTTTCTTT,CSAPGSVTEAFF
13,TRBV24-1,TRBJ1-1,NA,many,TGTGCCACCAGTGATTGGAGGTCCACTGAAGCTTTCTTT,CATSDWRSTEAFF
14,TRBV5-1,TRBJ1-1,NA,few,TGCGCCAGCACCCCCGAGGGACAGAACACTGAAGCTTTCTTT,CASTPEGQNTEAFF
13,TRBV30,TRBJ1-5,NA,once,TGTGCCTGGAGTGAATTCAGGGAACAGCCCCAGCATTTT,CAWSEFREQPQHF
15,TRBV6-5,TRBJ1-2,TRBD1,few,TGTGCCAGCAGTCAACTGGGACAGGGTTCGCGGGGCTACACCTTC,CASSQLGQGSRGYTF
19,TRBV11-2,TRBJ2-1,TRBD2,NA,TGTGCCAGCAGCTTAAGACTCGGGACTAGCGGGAGCTCCTACAATGAGCAGTTCTTC,CASSLRLGTSGSSYNEQFF
17,TRBV30,TRBJ2-4,TRBD2,few,TGTGCCTGGAGTTCTGGACTAGCGGGACCCCCGGATGACATTCAGTACTTC,CAWSSGLAGPPDDIQYF
14,TRBV7-9,TRBJ1-4,TRBD1,few,TGTGCCAGCAGCTTCGGACAGGCCAATGAAAAACTGTTTTTT,CASSFGQANEKLFF
13,TRBV5-1,TRBJ2-4,NA,NA,TGCGCCAGCAGTAGGACAGAAAAAAACATTCAGTACTTC,CASSRTEKNIQYF
15,TRBV30,TRBJ2-2,NA,few,TGTGCCTGGAGGGACCAGGGGACGAACACCGGGGAGCTGTTTTTT,CAWRDQGTNTGELFF
17,TRBV28,TRBJ2-1,TRBD2,medium-sized,TGTGCCAGCAGCTTACTCCCTCTGGCGGGAGCCTACAATGAGCAGTTCTTC,CASSLLPLAGAYNEQFF
13,TRBV11-3,TRBJ2-1,NA,NA,TGTGCCAGCAGCCCTGACGAGGCCAGTGAGCAGTTCTTC,CASSPDEASEQFF
15,TRBV19,TRBJ2-2,NA,NA,TGTGCCAGTAGGAGGGACCTCACCCCCACCGGGGAGCTGTTTTTT,CASRRDLTPTGELFF
14,TRBV19,TRBJ2-3,TRBD2,few,TGTGCCAGTGCTACTAGCGGGAGTGATACTACGCAGTATTTT,CASATSGSDTTQYF
16,TRBV20-1,TRBJ1-5,TRBD1,medium-sized,TGCAGTGCTCCCCGCCCGAGTGGAGGGGGGGACAGACCCCAGCATTTT,CSAPRPSGGGDRPQHF
14,TRBV20-1,TRBJ2-5,TRBD2,many,TGCAGTGCTGGAAGCGGGGGATTCCAAGAGACCCAGTACTTC,CSAGSGGFQETQYF
12,TRBV2,TRBJ1-1,NA,NA,TGTGCCAGGGCACGGATGAACACTGAAGCTTTCTTT,CARARMNTEAFF
16,TRBV7-8,TRBJ2-2,TRBD2,many,TGTGCCAGCAGCCTTTGGACTAGCGACGACACCGGGGAGCTGTTTTTT,CASSLWTSDDTGELFF
15,TRBV10-3,TRBJ2-7,NA,NA,TGTGCCATCAGTGAGTCCGGGCAGGGAGGTTCCGAGCAGTACTTC,CAISESGQGGSEQYF
12,TRBV2,TRBJ2-7,TRBD1,NA,TGTGCCAGCATGGGGGACAGACAGGGGCAGTACTTC,CASMGDRQGQYF
18,TRBV7-3,TRBJ2-2,TRBD2,many,TGTGCCAGCAGCTTAATGGGGACTAGCGGTCGGGGGACCGGGGAGCTGTTTTTT,CASSLMGTSGRGTGELFF
12,TRBV20-1,TRBJ2-1,NA,NA,TGCAGTGCTCTAAAGCCTCCGAATGAGCAGTTCTTC,CSALKPPNEQFF
15,TRBV4-1,TRBJ1-5,TRBD1,few,TGCGCCAGCAGCCAAGCGGGACAGGGGATTCAGCCCCAGCATTTT,CASSQAGQGIQPQHF
13,TRBV11-2,TRBJ2-1,NA,few,TGTGCCAGCAGCTCGCCAGGCTACAATGAGCAGTTCTTC,CASSSPGYNEQFF
14,TRBV7-9,TRBJ1-2,NA,many,TGTGCCAGCAGCTTAGGGACAGTTAACTATGGCTACACCTTC,CASSLGTVNYGYTF
13,TRBV28,TRBJ2-1,NA,many,TGTGCCAGCAGTTTTTTGGCCCCACCGTGGCAGTTCTTC,CASSFLAPPWQFF
14,TRBV5-8,TRBJ2-1,NA,few,TGTGCCAGCAGCGGGGGACTCTCCTACAATGAGCAGTTCTTC,CASSGGLSYNEQFF
15,TRBV5-1,TRBJ2-1,NA,few,TGCGCCAGCAGCGTGACTAGTAGGTCCTACAATGAGCAGTTCTTC,CASSVTSRSYNEQFF
15,TRBV6-2/TRBV6-3,TRBJ2-7,NA,NA,TGTGCCAGCAGTTACCGGGACCCCAGCTCCTACGAGCAGTACTTC,CASSYRDPSSYEQYF
14,TRBV5-1,TRBJ2-4,NA,many,TGCGCCAGCAGTCCGGGACCTGACAAAAACATTCAGTACTTC,CASSPGPDKNIQYF
12,TRBV28,TRBJ2-3,TRBD1,few,TGTGCCAGCAGGAAGGGGGCCGATACGCAGTATTTT,CASRKGADTQYF
13,TRBV27,TRBJ2-7,NA,few,TGTGCCAGCAGTTTGAAGAGTCCCTACGAGCAGTACTTC,CASSLKSPYEQYF
19,TRBV7-9,TRBJ2-5,TRBD2,many,TGTGCCAGCAGCCACGGGACTAGCGGATTTTCGGTCCTTCAAGAGACCCAGTACTTC,CASSHGTSGFSVLQETQYF
15,TRBV30,TRBJ2-7,TRBD2,few,TGTGCCTGGACGTCGGCGGGAGCTCCCACCTACGAGCAGTACTTC,CAWTSAGAPTYEQYF
15,TRBV18,TRBJ2-5,NA,many,TGTGCCAGCTCACCTGGACGTACCGTACAAGAGACCCAGTACTTC,CASSPGRTVQETQYF
13,TRBV7-2,TRBJ2-7,NA,NA,TGTGCCAGCAGTCGGGCTGCCTCCTACGAGCAGTACTTC,CASSRAASYEQYF
17,TRBV9,TRBJ2-2,TRBD2,NA,TGTGCCAGCAGGACGGAGGGGACTAGCGGGATATTCGGGGAGCTGTTTTTT,CASRTEGTSGIFGELFF
13,TRBV20-1,TRBJ2-2,NA,few,TGCAGTGCTAGAGACCAGGACACCGGGGAGCTGTTTTTT,CSARDQDTGELFF
12,TRBV5-1,TRBJ2-2,NA,few,TGCGCCAGCAGCTTGGATGCCGGGGAGCTGTTTTTT,CASSLDAGELFF
14,TRBV28,TRBJ2-5,NA,few,TGTGCCAGCAGCCCAGGAGGGGGGAAAGAGACCCAGTACTTC,CASSPGGGKETQYF
13,TRBV20-1,TRBJ2-7,TRBD2,few,TGCAGTGCTACCCATAGCGGGAGGTACGAGCAGTACTTC,CSATHSGRYEQYF
15,TRBV10-3,TRBJ1-1,NA,many,TGTGCCATCCGGGCCAATGTGGGGTTGAACACTGAAGCTTTCTTT,CAIRANVGLNTEAFF
14,TRBV2,TRBJ2-4,NA,few,TGTGCCAGCATCCCGACAGGGAGGACAAACATTCAGTACTTC,CASIPTGRTNIQYF
15,TRBV7-6,TRBJ2-7,TRBD2,few,TGTGCCAGCAGCCCCTCTGGACTAGCGGGAGCCGAGCAGTACTTC,CASSPSGLAGAEQYF
18,TRBV20-1,TRBJ2-3,TRBD2,NA,TGCAGTGCTTGGACTAGCGGGATCCCCAGAGTTCGCACAGATACGCAGTATTTT,CSAWTSGIPRVRTDTQYF
12,TRBV20-1,TRBJ2-7,TRBD2,many,TGCAGTGCTAGAGATGACGGGAGGGAGCAGTACTTC,CSARDDGREQYF
13,TRBV7-3,TRBJ2-7,NA,few,TGTGCCAGCAGCTTAAGCGGTGCGGACGAGCAGTACTTC,CASSLSGADEQYF
14,TRBV10-1,TRBJ1-1,TRBD1,many,TGCGCCAGCAGTAACGGACAGGGGAACACTGAAGCTTTCTTT,CASSNGQGNTEAFF
13,TRBV5-6,TRBJ2-3,NA,NA,TGTGCCAGCACCCTGAGAAGCACAGATACGCAGTATTTT,CASTLRSTDTQYF